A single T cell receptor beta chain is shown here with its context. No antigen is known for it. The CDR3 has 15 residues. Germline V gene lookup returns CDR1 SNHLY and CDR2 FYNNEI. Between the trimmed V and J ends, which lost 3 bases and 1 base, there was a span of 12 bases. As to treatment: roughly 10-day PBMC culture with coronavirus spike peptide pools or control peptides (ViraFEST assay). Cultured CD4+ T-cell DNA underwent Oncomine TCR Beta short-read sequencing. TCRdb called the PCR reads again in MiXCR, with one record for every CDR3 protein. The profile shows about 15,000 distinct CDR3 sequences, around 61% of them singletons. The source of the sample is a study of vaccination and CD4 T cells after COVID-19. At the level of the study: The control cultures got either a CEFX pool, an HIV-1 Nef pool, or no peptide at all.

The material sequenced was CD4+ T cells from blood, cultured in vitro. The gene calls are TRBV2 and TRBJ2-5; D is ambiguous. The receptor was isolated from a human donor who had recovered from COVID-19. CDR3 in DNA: TGTGCCAGCAGTGACCCGCGCATTTTCCAAGAGACCCAGTACTTC. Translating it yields CASSDPRIFQETQYF. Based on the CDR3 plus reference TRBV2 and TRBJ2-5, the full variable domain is EPEVTQTPSHQVTQMGQEVILRCVPISNHLYFYWYRQILGQKVEFLVSFYNNEISEKSEIFDDQFSVERPDGSNFTLKIRSTKLEDSAMYFCASSDPRIFQETQYFGPGTRLLVL.